This entry describes one T cell receptor (beta chain). Its specificity is not known. This entry belongs to a study of cytomegalovirus exposure and HLA in healthy donors. After removal of 4 bases from V and 0 bases from J, the junction contained 9 bases not matched to a gene. The germline V gene has CDR1 SGHTS and CDR2 YDEGEE. CDR3 size: 16 residues. In the PCR, 60 Vbeta and 13 Jbeta primers were used. In the original analysis: Later, tens of millions of unique TCR beta chains were counted in an analysis, and some 9.9 million of them were shared. Sequenced by immunoSEQ multiplex PCR; TCRdb stores in-frame clones only, minus some. V, J and clone size are taken as reported in that table, and D and trimming were inferred from the DNA itself. This sample has around 110,000 clones; 81% occur once, and the top ten carry 3% to 5%. Regarding the study as a whole: There were some V segments, including TRBV6-2 and TRBV6-3, excluded as indistinguishable. Reportedly, diagnosis of cytomegalovirus status by the classifier showed high specificity and sensitivity. The study designated fewer than 200 TCR beta chains cytomegalovirus-associated.

The sample was PBMCs. The clonotype comes from a woman aged 25 to 39 in good health and CMV-seronegative. This chain joins TRBV5-8 and TRBJ2-7; 8 bases are a match to TRBD1. The CDR3 loop is CASSIRTGKGSYEQYF. The CDR3 DNA is TGTGCCAGCAGCATCCGGACAGGGAAAGGCTCCTACGAGCAGTACTTC.